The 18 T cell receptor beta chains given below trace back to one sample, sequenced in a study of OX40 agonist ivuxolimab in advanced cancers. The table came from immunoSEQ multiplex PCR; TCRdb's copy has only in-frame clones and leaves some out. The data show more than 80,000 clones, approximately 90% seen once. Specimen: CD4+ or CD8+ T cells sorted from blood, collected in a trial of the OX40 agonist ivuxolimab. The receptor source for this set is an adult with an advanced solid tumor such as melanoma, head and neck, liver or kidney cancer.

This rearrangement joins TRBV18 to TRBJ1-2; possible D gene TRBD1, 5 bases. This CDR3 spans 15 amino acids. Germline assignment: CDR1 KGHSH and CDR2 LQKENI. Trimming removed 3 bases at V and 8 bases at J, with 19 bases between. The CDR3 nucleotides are TGTGCCAGCTCACCGAACCCGGGCCCACAGGAGGGCTACACCTTC. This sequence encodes CASSPNPGPQEGYTF.

The CDR3 reads CASSPRSGHLEEQYF. The CDR3 DNA reads as TGTGCCAGTAGTCCCCGATCCGGGCATTTAGAAGAGCAGTACTTC. J is TRBJ2-7 and V is TRBV19; no definite D call. This CDR3 is built from 15 residues. The ends were cut back, 5 bases at V and 7 bases at J, with 21 bases in the middle. Germline V gives CDR1 LNHDA, CDR2 SQIVND (reference sequence).

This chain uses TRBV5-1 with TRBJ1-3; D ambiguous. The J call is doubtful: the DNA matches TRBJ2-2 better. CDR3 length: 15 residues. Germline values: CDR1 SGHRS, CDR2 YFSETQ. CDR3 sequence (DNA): TGCGCCAGCAGCTTGAGGGCGGAGAACACCGGGGAGCTGTTTTTT. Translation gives CASSLRAENTGELFF.

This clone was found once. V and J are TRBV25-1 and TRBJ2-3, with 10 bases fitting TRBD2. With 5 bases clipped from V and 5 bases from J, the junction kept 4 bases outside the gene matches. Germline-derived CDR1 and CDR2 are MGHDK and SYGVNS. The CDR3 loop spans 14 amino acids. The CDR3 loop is CASSSGGAIDTQYF. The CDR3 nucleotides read TGTGCCAGCAGTAGCGGGGGGGCGATAGATACGCAGTATTTT.

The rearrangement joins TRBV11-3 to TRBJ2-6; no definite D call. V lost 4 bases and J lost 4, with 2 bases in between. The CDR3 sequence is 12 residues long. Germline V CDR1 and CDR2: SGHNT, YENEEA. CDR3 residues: CASSSGANVLTF. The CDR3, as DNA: TGTGCCAGCAGCTCCGGGGCCAACGTCCTGACTTTC. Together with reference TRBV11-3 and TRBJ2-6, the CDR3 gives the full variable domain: EAGVVQSPRYKIIEKKQPVAFWCNPISGHNTLYWYLQNLGQGPELLIRYENEEAVDDSQLPKDRFSAERLKGVDSTLKIQPAELGDSAVYLCASSSGANVLTFGAGSRLTVL.

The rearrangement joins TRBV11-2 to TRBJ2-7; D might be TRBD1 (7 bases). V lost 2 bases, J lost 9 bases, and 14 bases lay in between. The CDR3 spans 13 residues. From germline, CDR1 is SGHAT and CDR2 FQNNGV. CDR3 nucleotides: TGTGCCAGCAGCTTAAGTCAGGGGGAGGTGCAGTACTTC. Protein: CASSLSQGEVQYF.

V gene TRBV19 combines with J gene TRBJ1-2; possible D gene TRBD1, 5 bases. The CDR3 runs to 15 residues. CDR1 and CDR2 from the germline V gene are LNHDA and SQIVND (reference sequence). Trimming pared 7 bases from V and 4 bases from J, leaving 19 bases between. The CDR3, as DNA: TGTGCCAGTACCATAGGAACGACAGTTCCCTATGGCTACACCTTC. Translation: CASTIGTTVPYGYTF.

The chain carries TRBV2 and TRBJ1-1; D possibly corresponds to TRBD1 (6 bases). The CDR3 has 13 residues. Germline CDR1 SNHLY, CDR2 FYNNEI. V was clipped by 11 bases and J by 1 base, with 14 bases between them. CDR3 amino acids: CAFHRDANTEAFF. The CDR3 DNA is TGTGCCTTTCACAGGGACGCGAACACTGAAGCTTTCTTT.

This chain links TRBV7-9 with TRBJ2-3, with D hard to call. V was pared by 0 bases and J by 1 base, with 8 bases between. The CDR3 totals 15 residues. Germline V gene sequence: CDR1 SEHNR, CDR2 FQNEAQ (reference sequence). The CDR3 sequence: CASSLALIRTDTQYF. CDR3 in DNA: TGTGCCAGCAGCTTAGCCCTAATACGCACAGATACGCAGTATTTT.

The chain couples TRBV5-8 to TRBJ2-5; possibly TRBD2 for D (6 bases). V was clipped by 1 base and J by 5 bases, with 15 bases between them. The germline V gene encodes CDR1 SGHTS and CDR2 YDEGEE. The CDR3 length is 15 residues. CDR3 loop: CASSLRGTSWETQYF. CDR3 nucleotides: TGTGCCAGCAGCTTGAGAGGTACTAGCTGGGAGACCCAGTACTTC.

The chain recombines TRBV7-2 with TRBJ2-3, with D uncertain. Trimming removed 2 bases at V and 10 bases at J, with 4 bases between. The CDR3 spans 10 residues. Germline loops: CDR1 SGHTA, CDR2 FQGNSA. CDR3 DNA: TGTGCCAGCAGCTTATATGCGCAGTATTTT. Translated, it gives CASSLYAQYF.

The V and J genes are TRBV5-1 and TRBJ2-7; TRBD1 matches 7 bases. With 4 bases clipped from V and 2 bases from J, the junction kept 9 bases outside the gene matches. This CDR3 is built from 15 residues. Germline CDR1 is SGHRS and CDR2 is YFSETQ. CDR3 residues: CASSLGTASAYEQYF. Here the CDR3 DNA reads TGCGCCAGCAGCCTGGGGACAGCCTCTGCCTACGAGCAGTACTTC.

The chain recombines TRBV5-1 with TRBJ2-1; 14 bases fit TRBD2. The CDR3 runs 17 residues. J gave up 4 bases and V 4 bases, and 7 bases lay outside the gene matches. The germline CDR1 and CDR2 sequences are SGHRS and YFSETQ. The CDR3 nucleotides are TGCGCCAGCAGCCTGACTAGCGGGGGGGCTTTATACAATGAGCAGTTCTTC. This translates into CASSLTSGGALYNEQFF. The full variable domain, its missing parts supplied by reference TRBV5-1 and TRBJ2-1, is KAGVTQTPRYLIKTRGQQVTLSCSPISGHRSVSWYQQTPGQGLQFLFEYFSETQRNKGNFPGRFSGRQFSNSRSEMNVSTLELGDSALYLCASSLTSGGALYNEQFFGPGTRLTVL.

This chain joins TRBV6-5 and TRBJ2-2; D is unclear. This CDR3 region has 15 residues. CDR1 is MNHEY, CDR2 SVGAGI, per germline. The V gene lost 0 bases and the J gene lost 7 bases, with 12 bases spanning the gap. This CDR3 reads CASSYSRALYGELFF. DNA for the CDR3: TGTGCCAGCAGTTACTCTCGGGCCCTTTACGGGGAGCTGTTTTTT.

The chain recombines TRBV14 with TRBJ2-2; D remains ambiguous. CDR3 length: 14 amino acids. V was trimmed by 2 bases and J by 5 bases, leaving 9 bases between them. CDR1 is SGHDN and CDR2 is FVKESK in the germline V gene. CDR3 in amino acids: CASSQSPGTGELFF. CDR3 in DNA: TGTGCCAGCAGCCAATCTCCCGGGACCGGGGAGCTGTTTTTT.

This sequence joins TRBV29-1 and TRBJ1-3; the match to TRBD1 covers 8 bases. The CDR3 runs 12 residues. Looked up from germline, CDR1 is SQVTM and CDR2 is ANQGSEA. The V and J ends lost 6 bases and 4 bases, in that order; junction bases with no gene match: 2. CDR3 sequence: CSVWTGGNTIYF. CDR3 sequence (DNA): TGCAGCGTGTGGACAGGGGGAAACACCATATATTTT.

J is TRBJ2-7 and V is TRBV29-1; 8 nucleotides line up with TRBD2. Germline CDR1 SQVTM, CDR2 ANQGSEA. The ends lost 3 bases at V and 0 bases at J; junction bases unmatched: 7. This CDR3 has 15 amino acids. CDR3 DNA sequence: TGCAGCGTTGACGGGGGGGCGGGAAGCTCCTACGAGCAGTACTTC. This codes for CSVDGGAGSSYEQYF.

The CDR3 loop reads CASTLQSSYNEQFF. CDR3 bases: TGTGCCAGCACCTTACAGAGCTCCTACAATGAGCAGTTCTTC. The rearrangement uses TRBV2 and TRBJ2-1, with D unclear. The CDR3 runs 14 residues. Germline assignment: CDR1 SNHLY and CDR2 FYNNEI. The ends were cut back, 7 bases at V and 0 bases at J, with 10 bases in the middle.